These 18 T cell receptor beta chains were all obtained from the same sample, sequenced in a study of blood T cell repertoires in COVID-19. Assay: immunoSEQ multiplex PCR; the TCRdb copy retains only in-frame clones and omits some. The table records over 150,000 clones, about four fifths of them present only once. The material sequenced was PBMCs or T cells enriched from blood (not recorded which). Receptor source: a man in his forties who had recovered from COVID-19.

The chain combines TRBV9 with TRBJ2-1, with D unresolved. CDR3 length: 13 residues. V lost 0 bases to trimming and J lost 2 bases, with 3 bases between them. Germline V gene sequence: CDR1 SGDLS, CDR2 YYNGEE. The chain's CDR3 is CASSVAPYNEQFF. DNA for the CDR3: TGTGCCAGCAGCGTAGCTCCCTACAATGAGCAGTTCTTC. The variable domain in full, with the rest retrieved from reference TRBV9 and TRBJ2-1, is DSGVTQTPKHLITATGQRVTLRCSPRSGDLSVYWYQQSLDQGLQFLIQYYNGEERAKGNILERFSAQQFPDLHSELNLSSLELGDSALYFCASSVAPYNEQFFGPGTRLTVL.

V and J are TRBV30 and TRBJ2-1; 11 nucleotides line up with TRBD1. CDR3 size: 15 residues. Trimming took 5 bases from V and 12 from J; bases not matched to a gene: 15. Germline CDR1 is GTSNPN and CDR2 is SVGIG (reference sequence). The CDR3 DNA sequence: TGTGCCTGGGGGAACCCCGGGACAGGGGGTAATTGGCAGTTCTTC. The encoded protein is CAWGNPGTGGNWQFF.

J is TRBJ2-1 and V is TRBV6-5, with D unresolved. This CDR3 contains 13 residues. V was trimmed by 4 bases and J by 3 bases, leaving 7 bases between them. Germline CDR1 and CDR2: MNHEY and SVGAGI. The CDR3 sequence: CASSSAGYNEQFF. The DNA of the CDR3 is TGTGCCAGCAGTTCCGCAGGCTACAATGAGCAGTTCTTC.

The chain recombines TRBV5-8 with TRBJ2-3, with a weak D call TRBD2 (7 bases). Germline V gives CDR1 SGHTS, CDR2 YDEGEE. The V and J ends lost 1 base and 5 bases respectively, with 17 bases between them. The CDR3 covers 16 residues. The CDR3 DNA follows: TGTGCCAGCAGCTTGATCGGGGGGCGCCAGGAAGATACGCAGTATTTT. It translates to CASSLIGGRQEDTQYF.

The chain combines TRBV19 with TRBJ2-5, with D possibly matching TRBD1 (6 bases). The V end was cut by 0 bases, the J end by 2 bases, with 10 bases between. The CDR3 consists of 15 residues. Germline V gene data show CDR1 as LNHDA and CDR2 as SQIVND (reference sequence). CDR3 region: CASSIDLRGQETQYF. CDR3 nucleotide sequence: TGTGCCAGTAGTATAGATCTCAGGGGTCAAGAGACCCAGTACTTC.

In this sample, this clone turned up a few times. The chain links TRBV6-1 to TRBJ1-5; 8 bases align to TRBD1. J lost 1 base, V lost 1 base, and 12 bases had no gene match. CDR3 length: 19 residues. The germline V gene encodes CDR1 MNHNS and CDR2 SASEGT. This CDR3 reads CASSEGRLQGAGSNQPQHF. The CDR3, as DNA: TGTGCCAGCAGTGAAGGGAGGCTGCAGGGGGCCGGGAGCAATCAGCCCCAGCATTTT.

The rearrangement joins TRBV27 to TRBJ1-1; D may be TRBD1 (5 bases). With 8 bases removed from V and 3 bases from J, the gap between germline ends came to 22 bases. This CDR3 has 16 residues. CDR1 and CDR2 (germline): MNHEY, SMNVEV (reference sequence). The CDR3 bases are TGTGCCAGCTTCCTAACAGGCGGGGCCAGCCACACTGAAGCTTTCTTT. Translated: CASFLTGGASHTEAFF.

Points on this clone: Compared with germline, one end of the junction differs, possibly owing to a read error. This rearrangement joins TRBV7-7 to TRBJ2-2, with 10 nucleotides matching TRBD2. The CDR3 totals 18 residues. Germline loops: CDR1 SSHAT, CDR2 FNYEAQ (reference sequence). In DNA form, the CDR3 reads TGTGCTAGCAGCTTAATGCCTTTAGCGGGAGGGAACACCGGGGAGCTGTTTTTT. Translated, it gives CASSLMPLAGGNTGELFF.

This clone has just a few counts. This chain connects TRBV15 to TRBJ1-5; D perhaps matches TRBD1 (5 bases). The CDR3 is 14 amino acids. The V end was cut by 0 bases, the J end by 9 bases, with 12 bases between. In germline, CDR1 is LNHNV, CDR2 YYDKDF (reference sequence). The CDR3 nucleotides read TGTGCCACCAGCAGAGATCTGGGGGGGAGGCCCCAGCATTTT. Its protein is CATSRDLGGRPQHF. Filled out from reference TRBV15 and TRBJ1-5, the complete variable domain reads DAMVIQNPRYQVTQFGKPVTLSCSQTLNHNVMYWYQQKSSQAPKLLFHYYDKDFNNEADTPDNFQSRRPNTSFCFLDIRSPGLGDTAMYLCATSRDLGGRPQHFGDGTRLSIL.

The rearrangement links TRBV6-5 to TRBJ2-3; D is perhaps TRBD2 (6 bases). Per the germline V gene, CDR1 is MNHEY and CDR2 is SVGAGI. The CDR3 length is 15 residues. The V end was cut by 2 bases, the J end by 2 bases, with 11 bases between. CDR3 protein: CASSYSRGSTDTQYF. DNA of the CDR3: TGTGCCAGCAGTTACAGCCGGGGGTCCACAGATACGCAGTATTTT.

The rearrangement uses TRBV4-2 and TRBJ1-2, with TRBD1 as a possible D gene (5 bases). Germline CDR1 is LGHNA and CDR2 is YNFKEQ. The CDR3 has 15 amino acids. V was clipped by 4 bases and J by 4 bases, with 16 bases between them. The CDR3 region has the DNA TGTGCCAGCAGCCCCACGGCGGGGGGACCCTATGGCTACACCTTC. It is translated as CASSPTAGGPYGYTF.

CDR3 nucleotide sequence: TGTGCCAGCAGCTTGACCGGGGGGAGCTCCTATAATTCACCCCTCCACTTT. Amino acids: CASSLTGGSSYNSPLHF. This chain connects TRBV5-5 to TRBJ1-6, with a tentative D call TRBD1 (5 bases). The CDR3 covers 17 residues. CDR1 SGHKS and CDR2 YYEKEE come from the germline V gene (reference sequence). Deletions cut 1 base from V and 0 bases from J, with 11 bases between.

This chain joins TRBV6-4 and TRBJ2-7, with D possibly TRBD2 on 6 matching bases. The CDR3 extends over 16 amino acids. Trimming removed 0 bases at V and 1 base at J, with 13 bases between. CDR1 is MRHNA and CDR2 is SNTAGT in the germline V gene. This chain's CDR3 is CASSDSEEGISYEQYV. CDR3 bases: TGTGCCAGCAGTGACTCGGAGGAGGGAATTTCCTACGAGCAGTACGTC.

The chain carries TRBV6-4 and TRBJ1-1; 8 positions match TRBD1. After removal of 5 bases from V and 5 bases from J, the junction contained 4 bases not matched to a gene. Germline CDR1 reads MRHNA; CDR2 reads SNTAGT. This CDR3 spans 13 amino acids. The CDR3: CASSLDRETEAFF. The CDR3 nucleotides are TGTGCCAGCAGTTTGGACAGGGAGACTGAAGCTTTCTTT.

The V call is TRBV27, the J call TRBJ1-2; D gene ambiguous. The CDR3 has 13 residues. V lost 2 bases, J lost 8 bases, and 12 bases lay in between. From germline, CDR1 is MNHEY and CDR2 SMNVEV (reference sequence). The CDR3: CASSLGREWGYTF. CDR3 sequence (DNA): TGTGCCAGCAGTTTAGGGAGGGAATGGGGCTACACCTTC.

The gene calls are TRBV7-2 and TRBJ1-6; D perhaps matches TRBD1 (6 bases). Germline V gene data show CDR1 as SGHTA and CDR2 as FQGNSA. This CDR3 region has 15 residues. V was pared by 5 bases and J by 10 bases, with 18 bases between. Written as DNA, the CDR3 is TGTGCCAGCAGCCCAAGTTGGGGGGGCGGATCACCCCTCCACTTT. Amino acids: CASSPSWGGGSPLHF.

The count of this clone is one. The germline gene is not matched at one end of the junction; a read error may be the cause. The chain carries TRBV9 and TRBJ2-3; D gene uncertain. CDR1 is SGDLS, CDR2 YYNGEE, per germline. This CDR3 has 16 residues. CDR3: CASSLGPNPGTHTQYF. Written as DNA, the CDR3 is TGTGCCAGCAGCCTTGGGCCCAACCCCGGCACACATACGCAGTATTTT.

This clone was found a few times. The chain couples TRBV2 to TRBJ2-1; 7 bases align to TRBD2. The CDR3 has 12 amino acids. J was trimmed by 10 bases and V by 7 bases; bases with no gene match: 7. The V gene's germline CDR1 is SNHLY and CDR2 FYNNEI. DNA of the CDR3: TGTGCCAGCACTTATGGGGAGGGCGAGCAGTTCTTC. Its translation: CASTYGEGEQFF.